One sample yielded the 17 T cell receptor beta chains listed below, sequenced in a study of shared clonotypes between healthy human individuals. Terminally differentiated effector memory CD45RA+ cells were left out of the naive CD8 fraction, which was CD45RO-negative and positively selected for CCR7. The protocol was immunoSEQ multiplex PCR, while the TCRdb copy is restricted to in-frame clones and leaves out a portion. This sample has roughly 770,000 clones; roughly 96% occur once, and the top ten carry less than 0.25%. The source material was naive CD8+ T cells sorted from blood. The receptors originated from a man younger than 40 in good health.

The chain links TRBV27 to TRBJ2-7; the D gene could be TRBD1 or TRBD2 (5 bases each). Trimming took 6 bases from V and 2 from J, leaving 11 bases between them. Germline lookup yields CDR1 MNHEY and CDR2 SMNVEV (reference sequence). The CDR3 is 13 amino acids. The CDR3 DNA sequence: TGTGCCAGCAGACTCCGGGGCCCCTACGAGCAGTACTTC. Translated: CASRLRGPYEQYF.

V usage is TRBV29-1 and J usage is TRBJ2-3; possibly TRBD1 for D (5 bases). V was clipped by 6 bases and J by 4 bases, with 14 bases between them. The germline V gene encodes CDR1 SQVTM and CDR2 ANQGSEA. The CDR3 covers 13 residues. The CDR3 is CSVLQDGPDTQYF. The CDR3 region has the DNA TGCAGCGTCCTACAGGACGGACCAGATACGCAGTATTTT.

In regard to this clone: Other DNA variants within this sample encode the same CDR3. This chain uses TRBV6-5 with TRBJ2-1; 11 bases map to TRBD2. This CDR3 is built from 14 residues. Germline V lookup: CDR1 MNHEY, CDR2 SVGAGI. With V trimmed by 2 bases and J by 7 bases, 1 base remained unmatched. The CDR3 here is CASSYGTSGNEQFF. CDR3 coding DNA: TGTGCCAGCAGTTACGGGACTAGCGGAAATGAGCAGTTCTTC.

With regard to this clone: At the DNA level, this CDR3 is encoded by other sequences in the same sample as well. The chain joins TRBV30 to TRBJ1-4; no definite D call. Looked up from germline, CDR1 is GTSNPN and CDR2 is SVGIG (reference sequence). The V gene lost 0 bases and the J gene lost 8 bases, with 7 bases spanning the gap. CDR3 size: 12 residues. This CDR3 reads CAWSVLGEKLFF. CDR3 coding DNA: TGTGCCTGGAGTGTACTTGGAGAAAAACTGTTTTTT.

The chain combines TRBV7-9 with TRBJ2-2, with D maybe TRBD2 (6 bases). Trimming shortened V by 4 bases and J by 7 bases, and 25 bases separated the two germline ends. In germline, CDR1 is SEHNR, CDR2 FQNEAQ (reference sequence). The length of the CDR3 is 18 residues. CDR3 in amino acids: CASSSTTIGTGGSGELFF. CDR3 sequence (DNA): TGTGCCAGCAGCTCCACAACCATTGGGACTGGCGGCAGCGGGGAGCTGTTTTTT.

This chain connects TRBV7-6 to TRBJ2-1; D is unclear. The CDR3 runs 16 residues. Germline V gene data show CDR1 as SGHVS and CDR2 as FNYEAQ. V was cut by 5 bases and J by 5 bases, with 19 bases left in between. Written as DNA, the CDR3 is TGTGCCAGCAGCCCCTCGTTCGGGTGGGTGGACAATGAGCAGTTCTTC. This sequence encodes CASSPSFGWVDNEQFF.

Note on this clone: This specimen includes other DNA sequences encoding the same CDR3. DNA of the CDR3: TGTGCCAGCAGCTCAAGCGGGGTTCAAGAGACCCAGTACTTC. Translating gives CASSSSGVQETQYF. This sequence joins TRBV7-9 and TRBJ2-5; TRBD2 matches 7 bases. Trimming cost V 4 bases and J 2 bases; bases outside gene matches: 4. The CDR3 contains 14 residues. Germline CDR1 and CDR2: SEHNR and FQNEAQ (reference sequence).

The chain uses TRBV6-5 and TRBJ1-1; no firm D call. Germline CDR1 reads MNHEY; CDR2 reads SVGAGI. Trimming took off 5 bases at V and 2 bases at J, with 15 bases between the two ends. The CDR3 consists of 15 residues. The CDR3: CASSHERGSNTEAFF. The CDR3, as DNA: TGTGCCAGCAGTCACGAGCGAGGCAGTAACACTGAAGCTTTCTTT.

This chain connects TRBV27 to TRBJ2-1, with D unresolved. Germline V lookup: CDR1 MNHEY, CDR2 SMNVEV (reference sequence). The CDR3 covers 17 residues. V was shortened by 6 bases and J by 4 bases, with 22 bases between the two germline ends. The DNA of the CDR3 is TGTGCCAGCAGGGACGGTTACCGTCAAACTAAATACAATGAGCAGTTCTTC. The encoded protein is CASRDGYRQTKYNEQFF.

This chain connects TRBV28 to TRBJ1-1; 8 bases line up with TRBD1. The CDR3 sequence is 14 residues long. V gave up 5 bases and J gave up 4 bases; unmatched junction bases: 6. Per the germline V gene, CDR1 is MDHEN and CDR2 is SYDVKM. In DNA, the CDR3 is TGTGCCAGCAGTACAAGGGACAGGTTCACTGAAGCTTTCTTT. As protein: CASSTRDRFTEAFF.

A single count supports this clone. J is TRBJ2-7 and V is TRBV29-1; 9 bases are a match to TRBD1. J gave up 4 bases and V 3 bases, and 7 bases lay outside the gene matches. This CDR3 contains 14 residues. Germline V CDR1 and CDR2: SQVTM, ANQGSEA. The CDR3, as DNA: TGCAGCGTTGATTTTCCGGGACAGGGATACGAGCAGTACTTC. Translated: CSVDFPGQGYEQYF.

This rearrangement joins TRBV11-2 to TRBJ2-1; no clear D. Trimming removed 5 bases from V and 13 bases from J, with 9 bases in between. CDR1 is SGHAT and CDR2 is FQNNGV in the germline V gene. This CDR3 comprises 10 residues. Written as DNA, the CDR3 is TGTGCCAGCAGCCCCGGTTTACAGTTCTTC. It encodes CASSPGLQFF.

V usage is TRBV11-3 and J usage is TRBJ2-5; no definite D call. Trimming took off 3 bases at V and 5 bases at J, with 7 bases between the two ends. The germline V gene encodes CDR1 SGHNT and CDR2 YENEEA. The CDR3 covers 12 residues. CDR3 residues: CASSFGRETQYF. DNA for the CDR3: TGTGCCAGCAGCTTTGGGCGCGAGACCCAGTACTTC. Looking up the rest from reference TRBV11-3 and TRBJ2-5 gives the full variable domain: EAGVVQSPRYKIIEKKQPVAFWCNPISGHNTLYWYLQNLGQGPELLIRYENEEAVDDSQLPKDRFSAERLKGVDSTLKIQPAELGDSAVYLCASSFGRETQYFGPGTRLLVL.

A remark on this clone: Other DNA sequences in this sample translate to the same CDR3. The chain employs TRBV27 and TRBJ2-6, with D tentatively TRBD1 (6 bases). CDR1 and CDR2 (germline): MNHEY, SMNVEV (reference sequence). V shed 1 base and J shed 4 bases, with 11 bases lying between them. The CDR3 has 16 residues. In DNA form, the CDR3 reads TGTGCCAGCAGTTTATTGGGACATACCGGGGCCAACGTCCTGACTTTC. This translates into CASSLLGHTGANVLTF.

This chain uses TRBV28 with TRBJ1-5; 7 bases map to TRBD1. Trimming took 7 bases from V and 3 from J; bases not matched to a gene: 9. The germline V gene encodes CDR1 MDHEN and CDR2 SYDVKM. The CDR3 totals 15 residues. CDR3 region: CASKPDRAYNQPQHF. For the CDR3, the DNA is TGTGCCAGCAAACCCGACAGGGCATACAATCAGCCCCAGCATTTT.

This rearrangement joins TRBV11-2 to TRBJ2-1; 8 bases line up with TRBD1. This CDR3 contains 16 residues. Germline V CDR1 and CDR2: SGHAT, FQNNGV. The J segment lost 5 bases and the V segment lost 3 bases, leaving 9 bases of the junction unmatched. This CDR3 is CASSFFKEQGDNEQFF. In nucleotides, the CDR3 is TGTGCCAGCAGCTTTTTTAAAGAACAGGGGGACAATGAGCAGTTCTTC.

The count of this clone is one. The chain recombines TRBV11-2 with TRBJ2-5; D ambiguous. The V gene's germline CDR1 is SGHAT and CDR2 FQNNGV. Trimming left V 1 base short and J 5 bases short, with 14 bases between. This CDR3 is 15 amino acids long. CDR3: CASSLGGGYSETQYF. For the CDR3, the DNA is TGTGCCAGCAGCTTAGGAGGCGGTTACTCGGAGACCCAGTACTTC.